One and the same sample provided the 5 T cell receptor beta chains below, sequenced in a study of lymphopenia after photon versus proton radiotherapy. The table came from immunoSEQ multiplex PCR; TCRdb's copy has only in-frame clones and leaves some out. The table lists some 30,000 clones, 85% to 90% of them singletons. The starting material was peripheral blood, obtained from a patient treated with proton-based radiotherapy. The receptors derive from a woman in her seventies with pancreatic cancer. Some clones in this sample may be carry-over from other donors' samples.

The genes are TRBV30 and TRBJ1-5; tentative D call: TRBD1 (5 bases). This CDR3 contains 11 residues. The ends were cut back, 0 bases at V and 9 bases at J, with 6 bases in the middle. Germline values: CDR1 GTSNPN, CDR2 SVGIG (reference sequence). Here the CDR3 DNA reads TGTGCCTGGAGTGTAAGGGGGCCCCAGCATTTT. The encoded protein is CAWSVRGPQHF.

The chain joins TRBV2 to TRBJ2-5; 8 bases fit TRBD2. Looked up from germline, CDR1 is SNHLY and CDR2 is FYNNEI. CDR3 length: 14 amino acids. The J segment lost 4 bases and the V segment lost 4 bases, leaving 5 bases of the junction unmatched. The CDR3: CASSAGGVGETQYF. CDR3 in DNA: TGTGCCAGCAGTGCGGGGGGGGTAGGAGAGACCCAGTACTTC.

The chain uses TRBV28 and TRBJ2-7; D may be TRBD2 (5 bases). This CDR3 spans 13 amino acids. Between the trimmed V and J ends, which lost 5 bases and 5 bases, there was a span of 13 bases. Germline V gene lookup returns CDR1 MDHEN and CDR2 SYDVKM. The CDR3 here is CASSTYRRNEQYF. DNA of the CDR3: TGTGCCAGCAGTACATATAGGAGGAACGAGCAGTACTTC. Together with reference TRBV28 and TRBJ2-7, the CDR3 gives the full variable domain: DVKVTQSSRYLVKRTGEKVFLECVQDMDHENMFWYRQDPGLGLRLIYFSYDVKMKEKGDIPEGYSVSREKKERFSLILESASTNQTSMYLCASSTYRRNEQYFGPGTRLTVT.

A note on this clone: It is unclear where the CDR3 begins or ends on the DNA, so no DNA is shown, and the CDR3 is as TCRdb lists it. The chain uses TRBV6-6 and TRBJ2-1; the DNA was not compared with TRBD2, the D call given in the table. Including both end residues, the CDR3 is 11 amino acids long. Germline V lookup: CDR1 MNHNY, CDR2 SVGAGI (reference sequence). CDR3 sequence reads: CASSSSNEQFF.

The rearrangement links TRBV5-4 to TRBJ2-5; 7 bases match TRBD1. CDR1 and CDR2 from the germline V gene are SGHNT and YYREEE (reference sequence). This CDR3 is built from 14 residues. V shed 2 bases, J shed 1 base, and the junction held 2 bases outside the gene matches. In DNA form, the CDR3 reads TGTGCCAGCAGCTTACAGGGGACCCAAGAGACCCAGTACTTC. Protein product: CASSLQGTQETQYF.